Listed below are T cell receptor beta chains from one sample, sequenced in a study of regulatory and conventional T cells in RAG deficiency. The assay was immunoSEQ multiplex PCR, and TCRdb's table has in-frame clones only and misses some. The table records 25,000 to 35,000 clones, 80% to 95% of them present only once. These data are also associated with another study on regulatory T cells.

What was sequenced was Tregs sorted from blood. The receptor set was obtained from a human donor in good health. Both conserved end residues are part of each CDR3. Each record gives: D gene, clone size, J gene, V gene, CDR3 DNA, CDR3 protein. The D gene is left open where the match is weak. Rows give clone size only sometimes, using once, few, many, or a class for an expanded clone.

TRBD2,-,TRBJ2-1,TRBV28,TGTGCCAGCAGTTGGGTTAGCGGGGGGGCGGGGGAGCAGTTCTTC,CASSWVSGGAGEQFF
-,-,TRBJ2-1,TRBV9,TGTGCCAGCAGCCCCCGAACCTACAATGAGCAGTTCTTC,CASSPRTYNEQFF
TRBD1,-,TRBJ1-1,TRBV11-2,TGTGCCAGCAGCTCCCCCGCGGCAGGGGGTAATCCTGAAGCTTTCTTT,CASSSPAAGGNPEAFF
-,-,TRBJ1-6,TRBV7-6,TGTGCCAGCAGCTTAAACCCAGACGGTTTTTCACCCCTCCACTTT,CASSLNPDGFSPLHF
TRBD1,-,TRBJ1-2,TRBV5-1,TGCGCCAGCAGCCCATACAGACAGGGGGCTTATGGCTACACCTTC,CASSPYRQGAYGYTF
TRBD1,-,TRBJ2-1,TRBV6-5,TGTGCCAGCAGGACAGGGGGCTCCTACAATGAGCAGTTCTTC,CASRTGGSYNEQFF
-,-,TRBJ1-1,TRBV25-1,TGTGCCAGCAGTGAAGCGGAGGGAATGCTTGAAGCTTTCTTT,CASSEAEGMLEAFF
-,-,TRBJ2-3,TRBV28,TGTGCCAGCAGTGCACCGGGACGGGAGAACACAGATACGCAGTATTTT,CASSAPGRENTDTQYF
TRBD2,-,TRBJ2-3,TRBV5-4,TGTGCCAGCAGCCCGGGAGGCGGGACTAGTCCCACAGATACGCAGTATTTT,CASSPGGGTSPTDTQYF
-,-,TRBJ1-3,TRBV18,TGTGCCAGCTCACCAGGCGTGTCCTTCTCTGGAAACACCATATATTTT,CASSPGVSFSGNTIYF
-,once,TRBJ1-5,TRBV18,TGTGCCAGCTCACCCACAGGCGTGGGCAATCAGCCCCAGCATTTT,CASSPTGVGNQPQHF
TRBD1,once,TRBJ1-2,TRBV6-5,TGTGCCAGCAGGAAGACAGGGGGCGGCTACACCTTC,CASRKTGGGYTF
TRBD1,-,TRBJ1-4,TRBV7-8,TGTGCCAGCAGCGTTGGACAGGGGGGGTTTAGCGAAAAACTGTTTTTT,CASSVGQGGFSEKLFF